The following is a T cell receptor (beta chain) sequence with its context. The antigen remains undetermined. The data stem from a study of regulatory T cells in long-lasting Graves disease. Overall study results and limits: Persistent Graves' cases showed lower TCR diversity than newly diagnosed cases. The study found TRBV28, TRBJ1-2 and TRBJ2-5 favored in persistent disease.

Through Arm-PCR of CDR3 regions and iRepertoire HTBI primers, TCR beta libraries were built. TCRdb recomputed calls from the multiplex PCR reads with MiXCR, one row per CDR3 protein. The repertoire holds about 470,000 distinct CDR3 sequences, with roughly 20% as singletons. The germline CDR1 and CDR2 sequences are SGHTA and FQGNSA. The ends lost 5 bases at V and 4 bases at J; junction bases unmatched: 8. This CDR3 contains 15 residues. The time point denotes: persistent/refractory GD, antithyroid drugs over 5 years with positive TRAb. After RNA was extracted from PBMCs, the TCR library was made from it.

The material sequenced was peripheral blood mononuclear cells (PBMCs), taken when the disease was refractory, from a patient treated with antithyroid drugs. This chain links TRBV7-2 with TRBJ2-3; 8 bases match TRBD1. The sequence was obtained from a female donor with Graves disease. CDR3 sequence (DNA): TGTGCCAGCAGCCTCGGACAGGGAGGTGCAGATACGCAGTATTTT. Protein sequence: CASSLGQGGADTQYF.